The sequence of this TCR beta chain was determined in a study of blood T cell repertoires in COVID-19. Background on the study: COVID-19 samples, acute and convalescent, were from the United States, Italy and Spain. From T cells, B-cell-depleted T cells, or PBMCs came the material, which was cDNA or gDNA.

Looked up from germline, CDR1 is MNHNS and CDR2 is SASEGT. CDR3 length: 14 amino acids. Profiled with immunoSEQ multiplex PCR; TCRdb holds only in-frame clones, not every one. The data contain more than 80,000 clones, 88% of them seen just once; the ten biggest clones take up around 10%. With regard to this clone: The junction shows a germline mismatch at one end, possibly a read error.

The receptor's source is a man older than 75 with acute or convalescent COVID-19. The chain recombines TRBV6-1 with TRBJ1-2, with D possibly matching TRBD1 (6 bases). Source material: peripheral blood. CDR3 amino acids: CASREGQPNYGYTF. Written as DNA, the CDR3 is TGTGCCAGCAGGGAAGGACAGCCTAACTATGGCTACACCTTC.